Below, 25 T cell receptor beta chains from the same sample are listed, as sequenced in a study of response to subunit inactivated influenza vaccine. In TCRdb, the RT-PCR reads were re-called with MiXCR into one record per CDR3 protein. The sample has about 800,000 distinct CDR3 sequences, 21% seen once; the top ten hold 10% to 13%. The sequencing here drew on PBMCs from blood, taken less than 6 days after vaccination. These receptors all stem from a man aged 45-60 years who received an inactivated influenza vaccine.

The chain's CDR3 is CATSAGWGETQYF. The CDR3 DNA reads TGTGCCACCAGTGCCGGCTGGGGAGAGACCCAGTACTTC. The chain combines TRBV24-1 with TRBJ2-5; D is unclear. Trimming removed 5 bases from V and 4 bases from J, with 10 bases in between. This CDR3 region has 13 residues. Germline CDR1 is KGHDR and CDR2 is SFDVKD.

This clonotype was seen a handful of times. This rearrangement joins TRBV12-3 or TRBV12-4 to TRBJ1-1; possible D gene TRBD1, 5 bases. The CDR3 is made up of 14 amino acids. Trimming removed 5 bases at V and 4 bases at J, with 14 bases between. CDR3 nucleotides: TGTGCCAGCAGTCCGGGCAGGGTGATCACTGAAGCTTTCTTT. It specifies CASSPGRVITEAFF.

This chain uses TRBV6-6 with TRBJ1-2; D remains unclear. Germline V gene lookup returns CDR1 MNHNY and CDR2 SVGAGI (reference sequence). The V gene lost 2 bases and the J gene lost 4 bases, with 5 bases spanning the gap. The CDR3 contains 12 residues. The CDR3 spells CASSYGPYGYTF. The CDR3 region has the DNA TGTGCCAGCAGTTACGGACCCTATGGCTACACCTTC.

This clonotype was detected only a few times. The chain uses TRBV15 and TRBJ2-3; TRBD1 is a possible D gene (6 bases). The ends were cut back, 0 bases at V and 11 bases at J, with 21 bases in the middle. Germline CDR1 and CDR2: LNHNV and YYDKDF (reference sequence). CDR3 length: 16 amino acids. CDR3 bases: TGTGCCACCAGCAGAGATCTGCAGGGGACCTCGGGAAGGCAGTATTTT. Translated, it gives CATSRDLQGTSGRQYF.

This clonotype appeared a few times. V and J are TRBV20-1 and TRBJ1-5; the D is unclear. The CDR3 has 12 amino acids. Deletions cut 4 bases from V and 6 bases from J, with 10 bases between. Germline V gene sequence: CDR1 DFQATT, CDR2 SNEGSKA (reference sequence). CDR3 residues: CSATTGFQPQHF. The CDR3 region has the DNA TGCAGTGCTACCACGGGATTTCAGCCCCAGCATTTT.

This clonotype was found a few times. For the CDR3, the DNA is TGTGCCAGCAGTAGGACTAGCGGGAGAAACACCGGGGAGCTGTTTTTT. Translation: CASSRTSGRNTGELFF. The rearrangement uses TRBV12-3 or TRBV12-4 and TRBJ2-2; 13 positions match TRBD2. Unmatched junction bases numbered 2, after V lost 5 bases and J lost 2 bases. The CDR3 has 16 amino acids.

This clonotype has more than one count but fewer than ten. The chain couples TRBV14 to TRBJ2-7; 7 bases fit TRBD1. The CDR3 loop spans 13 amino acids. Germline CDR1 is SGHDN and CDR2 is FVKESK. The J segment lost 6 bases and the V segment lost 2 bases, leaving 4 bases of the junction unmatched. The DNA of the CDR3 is TGTGCCAGCAGCCAAACGAACAGGGGCGAGCAGTACTTC. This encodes CASSQTNRGEQYF.

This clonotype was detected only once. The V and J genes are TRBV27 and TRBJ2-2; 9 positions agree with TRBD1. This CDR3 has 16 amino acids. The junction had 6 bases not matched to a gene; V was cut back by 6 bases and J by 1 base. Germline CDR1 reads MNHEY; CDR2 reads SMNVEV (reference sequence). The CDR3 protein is CASRLQTGGNTGELFF. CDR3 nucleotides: TGTGCCAGCAGGCTTCAGACAGGGGGGAACACCGGGGAGCTGTTTTTT.

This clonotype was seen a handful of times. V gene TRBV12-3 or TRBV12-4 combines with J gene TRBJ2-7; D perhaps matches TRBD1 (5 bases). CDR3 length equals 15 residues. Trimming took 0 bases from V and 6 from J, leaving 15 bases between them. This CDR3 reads CASSLALQGTSEQYF. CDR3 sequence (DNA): TGTGCCAGCAGTTTAGCGCTTCAGGGTACGTCCGAGCAGTACTTC.

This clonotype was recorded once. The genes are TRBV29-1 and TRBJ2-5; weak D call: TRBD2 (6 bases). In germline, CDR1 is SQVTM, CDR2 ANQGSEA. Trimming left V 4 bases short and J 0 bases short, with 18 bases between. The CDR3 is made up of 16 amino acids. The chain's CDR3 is CSVGGTSGGYQETQYF. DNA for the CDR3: TGCAGCGTTGGCGGGACGAGTGGGGGTTACCAAGAGACCCAGTACTTC.

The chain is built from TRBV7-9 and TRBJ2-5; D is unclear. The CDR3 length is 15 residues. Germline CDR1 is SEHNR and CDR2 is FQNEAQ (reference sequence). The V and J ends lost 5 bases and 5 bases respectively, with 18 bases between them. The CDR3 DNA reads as TGTGCCAGCAGCCCCACGGAGATTTTAGGGGAGACCCAGTACTTC. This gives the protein CASSPTEILGETQYF.

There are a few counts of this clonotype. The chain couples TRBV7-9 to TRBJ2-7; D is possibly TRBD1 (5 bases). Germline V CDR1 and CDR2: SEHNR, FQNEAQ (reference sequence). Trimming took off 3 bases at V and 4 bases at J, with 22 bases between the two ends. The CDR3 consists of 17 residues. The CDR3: CASSFFRYQQGWYEQYF. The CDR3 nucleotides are TGTGCCAGCAGCTTTTTCCGATATCAGCAGGGATGGTACGAGCAGTACTTC.

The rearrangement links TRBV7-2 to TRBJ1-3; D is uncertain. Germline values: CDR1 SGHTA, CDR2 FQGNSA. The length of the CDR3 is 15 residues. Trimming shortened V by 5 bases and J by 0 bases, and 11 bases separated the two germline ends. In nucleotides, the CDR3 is TGTGCCAGCAGCCGAATAGGCGTCTCTGGAAACACCATATATTTT. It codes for CASSRIGVSGNTIYF. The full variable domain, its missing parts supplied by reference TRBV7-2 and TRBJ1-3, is GAGVSQSPSNKVTEKGKDVELRCDPISGHTALYWYRQSLGQGLEFLIYFQGNSAPDKSGLPSDRFSAERTGGSVSTLTIQRTQQEDSAVYLCASSRIGVSGNTIYFGEGSWLTVV.

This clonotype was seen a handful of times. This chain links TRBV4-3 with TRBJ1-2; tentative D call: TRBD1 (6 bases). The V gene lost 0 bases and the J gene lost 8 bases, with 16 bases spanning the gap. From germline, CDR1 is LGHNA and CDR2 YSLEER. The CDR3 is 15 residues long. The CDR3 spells CASSQDLGGAGGYTF. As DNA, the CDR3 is TGCGCCAGCAGCCAAGATCTGGGGGGCGCGGGGGGCTACACCTTC.

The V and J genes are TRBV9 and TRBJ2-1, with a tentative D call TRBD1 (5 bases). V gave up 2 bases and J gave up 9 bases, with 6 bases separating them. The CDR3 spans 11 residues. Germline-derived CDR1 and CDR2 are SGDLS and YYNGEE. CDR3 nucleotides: TGTGCCAGCAGCGTGGACACTGAGCAGTTCTTC. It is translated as CASSVDTEQFF.

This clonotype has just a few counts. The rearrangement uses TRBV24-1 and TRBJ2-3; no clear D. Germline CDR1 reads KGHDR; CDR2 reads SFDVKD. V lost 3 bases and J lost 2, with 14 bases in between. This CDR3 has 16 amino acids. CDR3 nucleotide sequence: TGTGCCACCAGTGATCAGCTAGGCACAGACACAGATACGCAGTATTTT. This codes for CATSDQLGTDTDTQYF.

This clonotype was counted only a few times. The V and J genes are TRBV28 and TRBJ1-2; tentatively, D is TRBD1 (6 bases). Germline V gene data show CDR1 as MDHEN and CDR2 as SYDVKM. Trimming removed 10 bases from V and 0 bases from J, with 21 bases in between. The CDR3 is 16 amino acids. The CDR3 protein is CATRPYRDGTNYGYTF. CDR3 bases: TGTGCCACCAGACCGTACAGGGATGGGACTAACTATGGCTACACCTTC.

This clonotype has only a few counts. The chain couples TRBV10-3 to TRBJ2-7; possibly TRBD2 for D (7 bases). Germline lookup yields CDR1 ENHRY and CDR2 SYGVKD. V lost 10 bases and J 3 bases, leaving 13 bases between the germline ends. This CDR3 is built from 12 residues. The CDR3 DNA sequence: TGTGCCACTCGGGGGGCCCTCTACGAGCAGTACTTC. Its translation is CATRGALYEQYF.

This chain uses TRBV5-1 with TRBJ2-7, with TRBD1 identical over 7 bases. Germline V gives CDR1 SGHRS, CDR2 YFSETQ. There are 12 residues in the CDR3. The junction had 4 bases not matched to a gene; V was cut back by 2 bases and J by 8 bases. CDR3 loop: CASSLTGVKQYF. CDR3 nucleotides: TGCGCCAGCAGCTTAACAGGGGTCAAGCAGTACTTC.

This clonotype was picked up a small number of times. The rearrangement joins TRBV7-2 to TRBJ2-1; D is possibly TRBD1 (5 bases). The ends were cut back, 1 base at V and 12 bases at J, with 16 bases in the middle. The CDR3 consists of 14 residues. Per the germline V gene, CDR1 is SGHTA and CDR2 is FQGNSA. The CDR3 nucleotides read TGTGCCAGCAGCTTAGGGACACCGGTTATGGGGCAGTTCTTC. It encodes CASSLGTPVMGQFF. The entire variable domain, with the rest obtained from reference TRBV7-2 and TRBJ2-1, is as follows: GAGVSQSPSNKVTEKGKDVELRCDPISGHTALYWYRQSLGQGLEFLIYFQGNSAPDKSGLPSDRFSAERTGGSVSTLTIQRTQQEDSAVYLCASSLGTPVMGQFFGPGTRLTVL.

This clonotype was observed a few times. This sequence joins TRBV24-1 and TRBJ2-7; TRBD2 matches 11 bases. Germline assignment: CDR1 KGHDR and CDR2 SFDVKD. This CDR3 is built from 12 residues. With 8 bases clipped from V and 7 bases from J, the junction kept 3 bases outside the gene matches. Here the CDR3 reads CATMLAGGEQYF. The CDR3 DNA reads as TGTGCCACCATGCTAGCGGGAGGAGAGCAGTACTTC.

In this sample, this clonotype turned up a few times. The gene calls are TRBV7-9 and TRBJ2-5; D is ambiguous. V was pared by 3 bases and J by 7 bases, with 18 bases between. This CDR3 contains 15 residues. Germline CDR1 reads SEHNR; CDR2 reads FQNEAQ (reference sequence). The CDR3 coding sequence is TGTGCCAGCAGCTTTGGGATGTTATACGGGCCGACCCAGTACTTC. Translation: CASSFGMLYGPTQYF. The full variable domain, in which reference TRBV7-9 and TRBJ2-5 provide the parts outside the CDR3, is DTGVSQNPRHKITKRGQNVTFRCDPISEHNRLYWYRQTLGQGPEFLTYFQNEAQLEKSRLLSDRFSAERPKGSFSTLEIQRTEQGDSAMYLCASSFGMLYGPTQYFGPGTRLLVL.

CDR3 in amino acids: CASSLGGGAFF. CDR3 sequence (DNA): TGTGCCAGCAGTTTAGGGGGAGGCGCTTTCTTT. This chain connects TRBV12-3 or TRBV12-4 to TRBJ1-1; D gene uncertain. This CDR3 spans 11 amino acids. V was trimmed by 1 base and J by 11 bases, leaving 8 bases between them.

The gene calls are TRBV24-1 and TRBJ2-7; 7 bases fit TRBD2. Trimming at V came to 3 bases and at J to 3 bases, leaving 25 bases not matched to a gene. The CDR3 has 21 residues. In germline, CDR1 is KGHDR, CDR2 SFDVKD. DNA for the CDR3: TGTGCCACCAGTGATGTGAAACTAGCGAGGGAACCTCCACCAGTGCTCTACGAGCAGTACTTC. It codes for CATSDVKLAREPPPVLYEQYF.

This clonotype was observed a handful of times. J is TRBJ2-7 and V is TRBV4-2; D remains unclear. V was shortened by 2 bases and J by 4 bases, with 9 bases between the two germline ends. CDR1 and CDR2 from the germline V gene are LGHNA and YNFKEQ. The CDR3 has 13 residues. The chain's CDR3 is CASSQRRHYEQYF. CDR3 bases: TGTGCCAGCAGCCAAAGACGGCATTACGAGCAGTACTTC.